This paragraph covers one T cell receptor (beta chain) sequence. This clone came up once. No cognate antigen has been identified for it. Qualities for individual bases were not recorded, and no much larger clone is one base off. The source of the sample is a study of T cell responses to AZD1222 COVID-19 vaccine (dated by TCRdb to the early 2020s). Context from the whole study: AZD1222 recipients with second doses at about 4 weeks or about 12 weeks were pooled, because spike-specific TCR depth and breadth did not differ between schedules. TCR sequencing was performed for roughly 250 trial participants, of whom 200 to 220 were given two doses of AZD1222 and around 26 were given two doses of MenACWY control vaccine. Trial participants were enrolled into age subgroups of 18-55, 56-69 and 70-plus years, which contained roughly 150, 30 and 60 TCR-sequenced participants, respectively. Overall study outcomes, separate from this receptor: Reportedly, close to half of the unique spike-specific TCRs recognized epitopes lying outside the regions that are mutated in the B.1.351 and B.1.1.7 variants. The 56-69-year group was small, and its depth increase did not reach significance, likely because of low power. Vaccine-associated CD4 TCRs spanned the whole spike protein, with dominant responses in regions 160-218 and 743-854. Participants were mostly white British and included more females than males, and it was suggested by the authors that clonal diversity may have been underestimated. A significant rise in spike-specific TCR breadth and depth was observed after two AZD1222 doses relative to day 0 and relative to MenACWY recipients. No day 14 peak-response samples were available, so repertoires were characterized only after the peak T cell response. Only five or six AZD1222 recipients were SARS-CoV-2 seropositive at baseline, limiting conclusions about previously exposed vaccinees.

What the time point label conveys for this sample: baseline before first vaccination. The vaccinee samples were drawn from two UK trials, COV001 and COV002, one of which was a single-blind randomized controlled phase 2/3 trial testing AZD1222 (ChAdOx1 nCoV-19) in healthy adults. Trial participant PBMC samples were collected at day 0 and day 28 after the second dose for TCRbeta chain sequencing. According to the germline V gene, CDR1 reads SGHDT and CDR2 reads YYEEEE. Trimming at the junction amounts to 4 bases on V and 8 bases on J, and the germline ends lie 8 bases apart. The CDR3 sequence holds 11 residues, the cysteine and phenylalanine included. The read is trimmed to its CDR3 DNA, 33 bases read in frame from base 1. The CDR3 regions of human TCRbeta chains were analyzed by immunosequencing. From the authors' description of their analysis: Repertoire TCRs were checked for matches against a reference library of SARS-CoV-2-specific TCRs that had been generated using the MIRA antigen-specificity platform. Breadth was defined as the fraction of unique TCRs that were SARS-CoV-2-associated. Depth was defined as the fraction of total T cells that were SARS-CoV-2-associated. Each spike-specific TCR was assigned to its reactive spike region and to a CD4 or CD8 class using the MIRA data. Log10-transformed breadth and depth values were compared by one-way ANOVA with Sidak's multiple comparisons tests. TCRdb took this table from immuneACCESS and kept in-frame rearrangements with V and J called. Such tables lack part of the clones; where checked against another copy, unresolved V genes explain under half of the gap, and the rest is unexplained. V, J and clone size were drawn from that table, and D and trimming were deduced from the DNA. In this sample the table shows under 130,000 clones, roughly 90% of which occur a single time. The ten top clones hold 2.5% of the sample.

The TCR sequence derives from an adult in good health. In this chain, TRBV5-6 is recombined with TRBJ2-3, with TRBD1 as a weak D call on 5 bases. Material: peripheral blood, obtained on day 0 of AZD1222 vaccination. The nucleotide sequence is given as TGTGCCAGCAGCCAGGGAAGTACGCAGTATTTT. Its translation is CASSQGSTQYF.